This section outlines one TCR beta chain sequence together with its context. Its specificity is not known. Authors' data handling: Junction-only immunoSEQ data arrived without quality scores, meaning filtering differed. Profiling relied on immunoSEQ multiplex PCR, and the TCRdb table lists in-frame clones only, not all of them. The V and J calls and clone size are taken from that table; D and trimming were inferred from the DNA. The table has more than 400,000 clones, roughly 95% seen once. This specimen belongs to a study of shared clonotypes between healthy human individuals. Overall study: The study used three CD4 naive, three CD4 memory, two CD8 naive and one CD8 memory plate per donor.

General observations from the study: All-four-donor shared clonotypes had higher generation probabilities than non-shared clonotypes did.

Material: naive CD4+ T cells sorted from blood. Subset given: CD45RA+ positively selected. This receptor was taken from a woman in her 30s in good health.

In nucleotides, the CDR3 is TGCGCCAGCAGCGCTGGAGGGGGCAGAATATCTAATGAGCAGTTCTTC. Encoded protein: CASSAGGGRISNEQFF. The chain joins TRBV5-1 to TRBJ2-1; TRBD1 might be the D (7 bases). The V gene's germline CDR1 is SGHRS and CDR2 YFSETQ. The ends were cut back, 4 bases at V and 7 bases at J, with 21 bases in the middle. This CDR3 region has 16 residues.